The 25 T cell receptor beta chains in this list originate from one sample, sequenced in a study of OX40 agonist ivuxolimab in advanced cancers. Libraries were prepared by immunoSEQ multiplex PCR; TCRdb keeps only in-frame clonotypes and omits some of them. The sample shows more than 60,000 clones, 85% to 90% of them seen only once. This sample comprised CD4+ or CD8+ T cells sorted from blood, obtained in a trial of the OX40 agonist ivuxolimab. Every receptor here comes from an adult with an advanced solid tumor such as melanoma, head and neck, liver or kidney cancer.

This clone was picked up one time. One base away lies a much larger clone, so this may be a sequencing read error. This rearrangement joins TRBV19 to TRBJ2-1; D assignment may be TRBD1 or TRBD2 (6 bases each). CDR3 length: 14 amino acids. Germline V lookup: CDR1 LNHDA, CDR2 SQIVND (reference sequence). The V end lost 4 bases, the J end lost 8 bases, and 15 bases lay between the germline ends. In nucleotides, the CDR3 is TGTGCCAGTAGTAAGGGGGGCGGGTTTGATGAGCAGTTCTTC. This codes for CASSKGGGFDEQFF. Full variable domain (remainder filled in from reference TRBV19 and TRBJ2-1): DGGITQSPKYLFRKEGQNVTLSCEQNLNHDAMYWYRQDPGQGLRLIYYSQIVNDFQKGDIAEGYSVSREKKESFPLTVTSAQKNPTAFYLCASSKGGGFDEQFFGPGTRLTVL.

V usage is TRBV19 and J usage is TRBJ2-5, with 7 positions matching TRBD1. The CDR3 is 14 residues long. Germline V lookup: CDR1 LNHDA, CDR2 SQIVND (reference sequence). Unmatched junction bases numbered 8, after V lost 6 bases and J lost 4 bases. CDR3 sequence: CASSRLDRAETQYF. In nucleotides, the CDR3 is TGTGCCAGTAGCCGACTCGACAGGGCAGAGACCCAGTACTTC.

The rearrangement links TRBV19 to TRBJ2-1, with TRBD2 as a possible D gene (5 bases). V was shortened by 6 bases and J by 0 bases, with 12 bases between the two germline ends. Germline CDR1 reads LNHDA; CDR2 reads SQIVND (reference sequence). This CDR3 is built from 15 residues. This CDR3 is CASSPTGSSYNEQFF. For the CDR3, the DNA is TGTGCCAGTAGCCCGACGGGGAGCTCCTACAATGAGCAGTTCTTC.

The gene calls are TRBV5-1 and TRBJ2-3, with D perhaps given as TRBD1 or TRBD2 (5 bases each). With 0 bases removed from V and 4 bases from J, the gap between germline ends came to 12 bases. Germline V gene sequence: CDR1 SGHRS, CDR2 YFSETQ. This CDR3 has 15 amino acids. The CDR3 sequence: CASSLASGAADTQYF. For the CDR3, the DNA is TGCGCCAGCAGCTTGGCCTCCGGGGCCGCAGATACGCAGTATTTT.

The chain employs TRBV4-1 and TRBJ2-1; TRBD2 aligns across 7 bases. CDR1 is MGHRA, CDR2 YSYEKL, per germline. This CDR3 region has 16 residues. Trimming at V came to 2 bases and at J to 7 bases, leaving 11 bases not matched to a gene. CDR3: CASSQFMVLAENEQFF. The CDR3 DNA is TGCGCCAGCAGCCAATTTATGGTCCTAGCGGAAAATGAGCAGTTCTTC.

This clone was observed a handful of times. This chain uses TRBV5-5 with TRBJ1-1; D is ambiguous. CDR3 size: 14 residues. Germline V gene lookup returns CDR1 SGHKS and CDR2 YYEKEE (reference sequence). With 1 base removed from V and 4 bases from J, the gap between germline ends came to 11 bases. DNA of the CDR3: TGTGCCAGCAGCTTGTCCGGAAGGAGCACTGAAGCTTTCTTT. Translated, it gives CASSLSGRSTEAFF.

This clone was observed a single time. The rearrangement joins TRBV5-1 to TRBJ2-5, with D possibly TRBD2 on 6 matching bases. Germline CDR1 SGHRS, CDR2 YFSETQ. The germline V and J ends were trimmed by 4 bases and 1 base, with 11 bases remaining between them. This CDR3 comprises 14 residues. DNA of the CDR3: TGCGCCAGCAGCGGGAGGACAAGCCAAGAGACCCAGTACTTC. It yields the protein CASSGRTSQETQYF.

This chain uses TRBV2 with TRBJ1-5; tentatively, D is TRBD1 (5 bases). V was trimmed by 3 bases and J by 6 bases, leaving 6 bases between them. The CDR3 totals 12 residues. The germline gives CDR1 SNHLY, CDR2 FYNNEI. This CDR3 is CASSDRGQPQHF. Written as DNA, the CDR3 is TGTGCCAGCAGTGATAGGGGTCAGCCCCAGCATTTT.

This chain links TRBV5-1 with TRBJ2-7; TRBD2 aligns across 11 bases. Trimming cost V 4 bases and J 3 bases; bases outside gene matches: 3. CDR1 and CDR2 from the germline V gene are SGHRS and YFSETQ. The CDR3 consists of 14 residues. The CDR3 DNA reads as TGCGCCAGCAGCCCGGGACTAGCGGACTACGAGCAGTACTTC. Encoded protein: CASSPGLADYEQYF.

The chain combines TRBV6-1 with TRBJ1-2, with a possible D match to TRBD1 (5 bases). Germline CDR1 and CDR2: MNHNS and SASEGT. Trimming shortened V by 6 bases and J by 4 bases, and 15 bases separated the two germline ends. CDR3 length: 14 amino acids. The CDR3 spells CASSSAGAGYGYTF. The CDR3 DNA follows: TGTGCCAGCAGCTCGGCCGGGGCAGGCTATGGCTACACCTTC.

This clone has only a few counts. This chain joins TRBV7-8 and TRBJ2-2, with TRBD2 matching 7 bases. Per the germline V gene, CDR1 is SGHVS and CDR2 is FQNEAQ. The CDR3 extends over 15 amino acids. V gave up 5 bases and J gave up 2 bases; unmatched junction bases: 5. The CDR3 protein is CASSLSGANTGELFF. Here the CDR3 DNA reads TGTGCCAGCAGCCTGAGCGGGGCTAACACCGGGGAGCTGTTTTTT.

This clone qualifies as medium-sized. This rearrangement joins TRBV7-3 to TRBJ2-7; possibly TRBD1 for D (7 bases). This CDR3 contains 12 residues. With 2 bases removed from V and 6 bases from J, the gap between germline ends came to 8 bases. Germline V gives CDR1 SGHTA, CDR2 FQGTGA. The CDR3, as DNA: TGTGCCAGCAGCTTACAGGGGGGCGAGCAGTACTTC. Protein product: CASSLQGGEQYF.

This clone was counted once. J is TRBJ1-2 and V is TRBV29-1; 9 positions match TRBD1. The CDR3 is 12 amino acids. Germline V CDR1 and CDR2: SQVTM, ANQGSEA. The junction had 7 bases not matched to a gene; V was cut back by 6 bases and J by 8 bases. DNA for the CDR3: TGCAGCGTCGCCGACAGGGGGTTCGGCTACACCTTC. It specifies CSVADRGFGYTF.

The rearrangement links TRBV6-1 to TRBJ1-2; 8 nucleotides agree with TRBD1. V was clipped by 5 bases and J by 6 bases; unmatched bases: 5. This CDR3 comprises 13 residues. Germline V lookup: CDR1 MNHNS, CDR2 SASEGT. CDR3 in amino acids: CASSKDREHGYTF. In nucleotides, the CDR3 is TGTGCCAGCAGTAAGGACAGGGAACATGGCTACACCTTC.

The V call is TRBV18, the J call TRBJ1-5; weak D call: TRBD1 (5 bases). The CDR3 is made up of 14 amino acids. CDR1 and CDR2 from the germline V gene are KGHSH and LQKENI. Trimming stripped 3 bases from V and 3 bases from J, with 9 bases between. The CDR3 region is CASSPRQLNQPQHF. Here the CDR3 DNA reads TGTGCCAGCTCACCCAGACAGCTCAATCAGCCCCAGCATTTT.

V gene TRBV7-2 combines with J gene TRBJ2-5, with D possibly TRBD2 on 5 matching bases. Trimming left V 2 bases short and J 5 bases short, with 15 bases between. The CDR3 consists of 15 residues. Germline V gene lookup returns CDR1 SGHTA and CDR2 FQGNSA. DNA of the CDR3: TGTGCCAGCAGCTTATTCGCAGGCGAGGGTGAGACCCAGTACTTC. Its translation is CASSLFAGEGETQYF. The full variable domain, its missing parts supplied by reference TRBV7-2 and TRBJ2-5, is GAGVSQSPSNKVTEKGKDVELRCDPISGHTALYWYRQSLGQGLEFLIYFQGNSAPDKSGLPSDRFSAERTGGSVSTLTIQRTQQEDSAVYLCASSLFAGEGETQYFGPGTRLLVL.

This clone was detected a few times. The chain combines TRBV11-2 with TRBJ1-3; no clear D. The V gene lost 5 bases and the J gene lost 3 bases, with 8 bases spanning the gap. CDR3 size: 13 residues. Germline assignment: CDR1 SGHAT and CDR2 FQNNGV. CDR3 sequence: CASSSWDGNTIYF. The CDR3 region has the DNA TGTGCCAGCAGCAGCTGGGATGGAAACACCATATATTTT. Looking up the rest from reference TRBV11-2 and TRBJ1-3 gives the full variable domain: EAGVAQSPRYKIIEKRQSVAFWCNPISGHATLYWYQQILGQGPKLLIQFQNNGVVDDSQLPKDRFSAERLKGVDSTLKIQPAKLEDSAVYLCASSSWDGNTIYFGEGSWLTVV.

This clone is labeled medium-sized (0.01 to 0.1%). This sequence joins TRBV30 and TRBJ1-5, with D maybe TRBD1 (6 bases). This CDR3 is 15 amino acids long. V lost 3 bases and J lost 3, with 15 bases in between. The germline V gene encodes CDR1 GTSNPN and CDR2 SVGIG (reference sequence). The DNA for the CDR3 is TGTGCCTGGAGAGCCGGGACAAACAACAATCAGCCCCAGCATTTT. It translates to CAWRAGTNNNQPQHF.

The chain links TRBV14 to TRBJ1-1; no clear D gene. CDR3 length: 13 residues. V was shortened by 4 bases and J by 1 base, with 7 bases between the two germline ends. Germline CDR1 is SGHDN and CDR2 is FVKESK. CDR3 loop: CASSRQENTEAFF. In nucleotides, the CDR3 is TGTGCCAGCAGCCGCCAGGAGAACACTGAAGCTTTCTTT.

The J gene is TRBJ1-1, the V gene TRBV7-9; 8 positions agree with TRBD1. Germline CDR1 reads SEHNR; CDR2 reads FQNEAQ (reference sequence). There are 16 residues in the CDR3. V lost 5 bases to trimming and J lost 1 base; unmatched junction nucleotides: 9. CDR3 loop: CASSKLIDRGNTEAFF. In DNA, the CDR3 is TGTGCCAGCAGCAAACTCATAGACAGGGGGAACACTGAAGCTTTCTTT.

In its sample, this clone was seen a few times. The V and J genes are TRBV6-4 and TRBJ1-6; D gene unclear. Germline V gene lookup returns CDR1 MRHNA and CDR2 SNTAGT. Trimming took off 0 bases at V and 3 bases at J, with 9 bases between the two ends. The CDR3 spans 16 residues. The CDR3 nucleotides are TGTGCCAGCAGTGACTCGTCTCCAAACTATAATTCACCCCTCCACTTT. Translated, it gives CASSDSSPNYNSPLHF.

The V call is TRBV2, the J call TRBJ1-6; the match to TRBD1 covers 8 bases. Germline CDR1 and CDR2: SNHLY and FYNNEI. The CDR3 sequence is 15 residues long. The J segment lost 9 bases and the V segment lost 3 bases, leaving 7 bases of the junction unmatched. The CDR3 nucleotides are TGTGCCAGCAGTGAGGACAGGGCGATCCGTTCACCCCTCCACTTT. This sequence encodes CASSEDRAIRSPLHF.

The gene calls are TRBV11-2 and TRBJ1-1, with 9 bases matching TRBD1. Germline values: CDR1 SGHAT, CDR2 FQNNGV. Germline trimming cut 5 bases from V and 4 bases from J; bases unmatched to any gene: 5. The CDR3 is 14 amino acids. The CDR3 protein is CASSIDRGSTEAFF. As DNA, the CDR3 is TGTGCCAGCAGCATCGACAGGGGGTCCACTGAAGCTTTCTTT.

The chain couples TRBV10-3 to TRBJ2-3, with D maybe TRBD2 (6 bases). The CDR3 length is 13 residues. CDR1 and CDR2 from the germline V gene are ENHRY and SYGVKD. V lost 6 bases to trimming and J lost 2 bases, with 9 bases between them. CDR3 residues: CAIRGGATDTQYF. CDR3 nucleotide sequence: TGTGCCATCAGGGGGGGAGCCACAGATACGCAGTATTTT.

This chain links TRBV6-1 with TRBJ2-2; the match to TRBD2 covers 10 bases. V lost 5 bases and J lost 4; bases outside the gene matches: 4. The CDR3 sequence is 15 residues long. From germline, CDR1 is MNHNS and CDR2 SASEGT. The chain's CDR3 is CASSTLAGATGELFF. The CDR3 DNA sequence: TGTGCCAGCAGTACCCTAGCGGGGGCCACCGGGGAGCTGTTTTTT.